Listed below are T cell receptor beta chains from one sample, sequenced in a study of CD8+ T cells in alopecia areata. The method was immunoSEQ multiplex PCR; TCRdb's version includes in-frame clones alone and lacks a portion of them. The table includes 69,000 or so clones, approximately 60% detected once. Sequenced material: CD8+ T cells sorted from blood, taken at week 0. The source is a human donor with alopecia areata. Each CDR3 is given with its conserved first and last residue. D genes are given only for firm matches. Clone size, where shown, is once, few, many, or a class for clones that have expanded.

j_call,d_call,clone_size,v_call,cdr3_length,cdr3_aa,cdr3_nt
TRBJ1-5,NA,NA,TRBV28,13,CASSFGGRQPQHF,TGTGCCAGCAGTTTTGGGGGGCGGCAGCCCCAGCATTTT
TRBJ2-1,NA,NA,TRBV30,15,CAWSEGSGPYNEQFF,TGTGCCTGGAGTGAGGGTAGCGGACCCTACAATGAGCAGTTCTTC
TRBJ2-1,TRBD1,NA,TRBV6-5,14,CASREDRGVDEQFF,TGTGCCAGCAGAGAGGACAGGGGGGTCGATGAGCAGTTCTTC
TRBJ2-1,NA,NA,TRBV5-1,11,CASSLDREQFF,TGCGCCAGCAGCTTAGATAGGGAGCAGTTCTTC
TRBJ2-7,NA,few,TRBV29-1,14,CSVRGGTASYEQYF,TGCAGCGTGAGGGGGGGCACGGCATCCTACGAGCAGTACTTC
TRBJ2-1,NA,NA,TRBV13,13,CASSLGQPGEQFF,TGTGCCAGCAGCTTAGGACAGCCCGGGGAGCAGTTCTTC
TRBJ2-3,NA,NA,TRBV29-1,14,CSVLHDETTDTQYF,TGCAGCGTCCTTCACGACGAAACAACAGATACGCAGTATTTT
TRBJ2-7,NA,NA,TRBV6-6,11,CASRQGPEQYF,TGTGCCAGCAGGCAGGGTCCCGAGCAGTACTTC
TRBJ2-5,TRBD2,few,TRBV4-3,18,CASSPPRLGLTRRETQYF,TGCGCCAGCAGCCCCCCCCGCCTGGGACTAACGCGGCGGGAGACCCAGTACTTC
TRBJ2-3,TRBD1,NA,TRBV5-1,15,CASSLAGQGGDTQYF,TGCGCCAGCAGCTTGGCTGGACAGGGTGGAGATACGCAGTATTTT
TRBJ2-5,NA,NA,TRBV27,14,CASSVSGDPGTQYF,TGTGCCAGCAGCGTGTCAGGGGATCCAGGGACCCAGTACTTC
TRBJ2-7,NA,few,TRBV29-1,13,CSVGDTPEGEQYF,TGCAGCGTTGGAGATACACCAGAAGGCGAGCAGTACTTC
TRBJ1-1,NA,few,TRBV27,15,CASSPSTGLSTEAFF,TGTGCCAGCAGTCCATCGACAGGCCTTTCCACTGAAGCTTTCTTT
TRBJ1-2,TRBD1,few,TRBV29-1,13,CSVDWGQGRGYTF,TGCAGCGTTGATTGGGGACAGGGACGTGGCTACACCTTC
TRBJ1-4,NA,many,TRBV28,12,CANRGLGEKLFF,TGTGCCAACCGGGGGCTCGGCGAAAAACTGTTTTTT
TRBJ1-1,NA,few,TRBV13,14,CASSPRPVDTEAFF,TGTGCCAGCAGCCCCCGACCTGTGGACACTGAAGCTTTCTTT